This T cell receptor beta chain was captured by sequencing in a study of CD8 T cells in Susac syndrome. CD8+ and CD4+ T cells taken from blood had their TCR beta sequenced. Included as multiple sclerosis controls were treatment-naive patients who had stable or active relapsing-remitting disease. TEMRA cells were FACS-enriched, and CD8+ and CD4+ T cells were isolated negatively. Trimming took off 5 bases at V and 13 bases at J, with 15 bases between the two ends. CDR3 size: 13 residues. The RNA input was 0.5 to 1 ug, and it was reverse transcribed with random hexamers. It was immunoSEQ multiplex PCR that amplified TCR beta CDR3 across 54 Vbeta and 13 Jbeta. TCRdb reprocessed the immunoSEQ multiplex PCR reads with MiXCR, giving one entry per CDR3 protein. This sample yields about 290,000 distinct CDR3 sequences, of which approximately 89% are seen a single time; around 0.18% belongs to the top ten.

The chain is built from TRBV12-3 or TRBV12-4 and TRBJ1-6; D might be TRBD1 (5 bases). The sequenced material came from CD8+ T cells from PBMCs. The receptor was derived from a human donor with multiple sclerosis. CDR3: CASSEGPGGPLHF. CDR3 sequence (DNA): TGTGCCAGCAGTGAGGGACCGGGAGGGCCCCTCCACTTT.